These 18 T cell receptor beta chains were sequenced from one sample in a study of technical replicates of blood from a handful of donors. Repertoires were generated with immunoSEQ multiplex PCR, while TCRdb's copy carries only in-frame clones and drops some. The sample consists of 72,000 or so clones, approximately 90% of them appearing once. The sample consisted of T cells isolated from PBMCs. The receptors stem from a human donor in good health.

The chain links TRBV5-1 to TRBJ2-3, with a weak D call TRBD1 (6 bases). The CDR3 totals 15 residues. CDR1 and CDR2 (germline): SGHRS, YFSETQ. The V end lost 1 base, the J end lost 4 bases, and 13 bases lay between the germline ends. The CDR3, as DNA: TGCGCCAGCAGCTTGTCCATATCAGGGGCAGATACGCAGTATTTT. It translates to CASSLSISGADTQYF.

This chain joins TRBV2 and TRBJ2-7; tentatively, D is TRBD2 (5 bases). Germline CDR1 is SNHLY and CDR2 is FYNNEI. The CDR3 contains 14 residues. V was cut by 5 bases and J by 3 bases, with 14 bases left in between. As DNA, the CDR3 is TGTGCCAGCAGTAGACTTGCCGAGGGCTACGAGCAGTACTTC. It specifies CASSRLAEGYEQYF. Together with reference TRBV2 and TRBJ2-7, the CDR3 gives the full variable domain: EPEVTQTPSHQVTQMGQEVILRCVPISNHLYFYWYRQILGQKVEFLVSFYNNEISEKSEIFDDQFSVERPDGSNFTLKIRSTKLEDSAMYFCASSRLAEGYEQYFGPGTRLTVT.

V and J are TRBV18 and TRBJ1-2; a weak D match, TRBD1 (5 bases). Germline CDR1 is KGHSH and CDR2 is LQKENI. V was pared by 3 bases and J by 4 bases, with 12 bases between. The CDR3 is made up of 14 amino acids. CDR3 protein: CASSPPGDFYGYTF. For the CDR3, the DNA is TGTGCCAGCTCACCCCCGGGGGACTTCTATGGCTACACCTTC.

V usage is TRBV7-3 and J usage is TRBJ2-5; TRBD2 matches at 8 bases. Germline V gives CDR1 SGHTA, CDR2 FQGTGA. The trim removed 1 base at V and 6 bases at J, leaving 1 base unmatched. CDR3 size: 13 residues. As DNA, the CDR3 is TGTGCCAGCAGCTTAAATAGCGGGAAGACCCAGTACTTC. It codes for CASSLNSGKTQYF.

The CDR3 reads CASSQDSRGKGPQHF. For the CDR3, the DNA is TGTGCCAGCAGCCAAGACTCTAGGGGGAAAGGGCCCCAGCATTTT. This sequence joins TRBV7-8 and TRBJ1-5; D perhaps matches TRBD1 (6 bases). V lost 5 bases to trimming and J lost 9 bases, with 20 bases between them. Germline CDR1 reads SGHVS; CDR2 reads FQNEAQ. This CDR3 is built from 15 residues.

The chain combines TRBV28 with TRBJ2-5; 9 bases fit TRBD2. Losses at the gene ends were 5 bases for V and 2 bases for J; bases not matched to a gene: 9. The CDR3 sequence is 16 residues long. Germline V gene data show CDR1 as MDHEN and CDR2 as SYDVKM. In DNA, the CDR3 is TGTGCCAGCAGTCTAGAGAGCGGGAGGCTTCAAGAGACCCAGTACTTC. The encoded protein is CASSLESGRLQETQYF.

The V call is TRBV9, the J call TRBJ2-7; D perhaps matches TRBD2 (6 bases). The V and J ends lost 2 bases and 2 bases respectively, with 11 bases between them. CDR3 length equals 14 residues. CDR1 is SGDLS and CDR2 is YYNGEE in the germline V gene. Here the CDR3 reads CASSVGGTPYEQYF. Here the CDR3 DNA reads TGTGCCAGCAGCGTTGGTGGGACTCCCTACGAGCAGTACTTC.

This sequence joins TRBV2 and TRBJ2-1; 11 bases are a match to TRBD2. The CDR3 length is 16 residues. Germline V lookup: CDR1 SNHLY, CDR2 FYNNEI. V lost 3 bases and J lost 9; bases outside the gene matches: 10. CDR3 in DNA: TGTGCCAGCAGTGAGGTCCTAGCGGGAGGTTCTGGTGAGCAGTTCTTC. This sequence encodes CASSEVLAGGSGEQFF.

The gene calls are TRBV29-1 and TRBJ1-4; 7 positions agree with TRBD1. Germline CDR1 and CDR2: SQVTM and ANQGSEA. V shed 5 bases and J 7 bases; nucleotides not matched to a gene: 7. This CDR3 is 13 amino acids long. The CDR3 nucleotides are TGCAGCGTTAGAAACAGGGGTAGTGAAAAACTGTTTTTT. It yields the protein CSVRNRGSEKLFF.

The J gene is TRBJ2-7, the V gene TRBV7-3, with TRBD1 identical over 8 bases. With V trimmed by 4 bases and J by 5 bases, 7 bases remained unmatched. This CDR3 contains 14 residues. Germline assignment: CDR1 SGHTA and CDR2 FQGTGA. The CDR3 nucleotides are TGTGCCAGCAGCTCCTGGGACAGGAACCACGAGCAGTACTTC. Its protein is CASSSWDRNHEQYF. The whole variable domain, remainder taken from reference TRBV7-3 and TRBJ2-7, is GAGVSQTPSNKVTEKGKYVELRCDPISGHTALYWYRQSLGQGPEFLIYFQGTGAADDSGLPNDRFFAVRPEGSVSTLKIQRTERGDSAVYLCASSSWDRNHEQYFGPGTRLTVT.

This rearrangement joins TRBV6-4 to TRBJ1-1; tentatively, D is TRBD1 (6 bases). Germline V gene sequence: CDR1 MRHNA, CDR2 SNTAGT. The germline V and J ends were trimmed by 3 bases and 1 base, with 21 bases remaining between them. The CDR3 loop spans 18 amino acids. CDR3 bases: TGTGCCAGCAGTGAAAGGGCTTTCCGGGACACCAAGAACACTGAAGCTTTCTTT. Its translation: CASSERAFRDTKNTEAFF.

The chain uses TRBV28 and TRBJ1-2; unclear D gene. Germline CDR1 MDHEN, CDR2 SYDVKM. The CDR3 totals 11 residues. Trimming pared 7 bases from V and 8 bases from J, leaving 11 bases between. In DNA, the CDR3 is TGTGCCAGCACCTCCCCCCGGGGCTACACCTTC. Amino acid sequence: CASTSPRGYTF.

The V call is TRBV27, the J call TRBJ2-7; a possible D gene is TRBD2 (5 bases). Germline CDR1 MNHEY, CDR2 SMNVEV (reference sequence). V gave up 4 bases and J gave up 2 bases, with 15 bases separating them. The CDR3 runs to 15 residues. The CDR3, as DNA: TGTGCCAGCAGTTCGAACAACCGGGAACCCTACGAGCAGTACTTC. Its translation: CASSSNNREPYEQYF.

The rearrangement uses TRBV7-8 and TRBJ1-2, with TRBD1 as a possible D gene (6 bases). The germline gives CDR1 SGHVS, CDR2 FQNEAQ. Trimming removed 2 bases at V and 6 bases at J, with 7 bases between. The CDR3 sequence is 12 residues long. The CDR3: CASSLRTDGYTF. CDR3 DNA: TGTGCCAGCAGCTTAAGGACAGATGGCTACACCTTC.

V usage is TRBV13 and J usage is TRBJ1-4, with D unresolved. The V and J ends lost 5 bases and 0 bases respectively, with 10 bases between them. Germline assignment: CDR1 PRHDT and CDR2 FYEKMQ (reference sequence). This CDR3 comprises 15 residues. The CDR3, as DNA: TGTGCCAGCAGCCCCCGGGGTGCAACTAATGAAAAACTGTTTTTT. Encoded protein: CASSPRGATNEKLFF. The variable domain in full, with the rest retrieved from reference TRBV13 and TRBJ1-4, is AAGVIQSPRHLIKEKRETATLKCYPIPRHDTVYWYQQGPGQDPQFLISFYEKMQSDKGSIPDRFSAQQFSDYHSELNMSSLELGDSALYFCASSPRGATNEKLFFGSGTQLSVL.

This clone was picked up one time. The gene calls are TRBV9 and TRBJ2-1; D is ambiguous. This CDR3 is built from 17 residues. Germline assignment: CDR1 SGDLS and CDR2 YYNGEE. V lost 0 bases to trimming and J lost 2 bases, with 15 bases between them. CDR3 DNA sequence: TGTGCCAGCAGCGTAGCTACCGAACTAAACGCCTACAATGAGCAGTTCTTC. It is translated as CASSVATELNAYNEQFF.

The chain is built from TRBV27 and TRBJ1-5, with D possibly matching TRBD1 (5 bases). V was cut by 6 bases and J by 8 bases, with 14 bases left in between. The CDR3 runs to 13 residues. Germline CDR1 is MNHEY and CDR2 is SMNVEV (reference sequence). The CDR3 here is CASSRQRREPQHF. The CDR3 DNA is TGTGCCAGCAGCCGACAGAGGAGGGAGCCCCAGCATTTT.

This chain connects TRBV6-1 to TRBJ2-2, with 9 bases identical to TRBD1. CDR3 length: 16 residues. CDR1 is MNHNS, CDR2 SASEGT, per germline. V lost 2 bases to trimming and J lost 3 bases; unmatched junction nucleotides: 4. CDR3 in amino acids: CASSEYRGRDTGELFF. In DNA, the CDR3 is TGTGCCAGCAGTGAATACAGGGGGCGGGACACCGGGGAGCTGTTTTTT.